A single TCR beta chain is shown here with its context. Trimming took 3 bases from V and 0 from J, leaving 6 bases between them. The V gene's germline CDR1 is SNHLY and CDR2 FYNNEI. The CDR3 is made up of 14 amino acids. The data were obtained in a study of blood T cell repertoires in COVID-19. At the level of the study: Acute and convalescent COVID-19 specimens originated in the United States, Italy and Spain. Sources were T cells, B-cell-depleted T cells, or PBMCs; the material itself was cDNA or gDNA.

Authors' data handling: Amplifying reference gene primers gave estimates of nucleated cell counts. Profiling relied on immunoSEQ multiplex PCR, and the TCRdb table lists in-frame clones only, not all of them. That table furnishes V, J and clone size, whereas the DNA furnished D and trimming. The table shows about 63,000 clones, with roughly nine tenths occurring only once. This chain links TRBV2 with TRBJ1-5; no clear D gene. Sequencing used peripheral blood. The TCR originated in a woman aged 80 or over with acute or convalescent COVID-19. The CDR3 sequence: CASSERPSNQPQHF. DNA of the CDR3: TGTGCCAGCAGTGAGCGGCCTAGCAATCAGCCCCAGCATTTT.